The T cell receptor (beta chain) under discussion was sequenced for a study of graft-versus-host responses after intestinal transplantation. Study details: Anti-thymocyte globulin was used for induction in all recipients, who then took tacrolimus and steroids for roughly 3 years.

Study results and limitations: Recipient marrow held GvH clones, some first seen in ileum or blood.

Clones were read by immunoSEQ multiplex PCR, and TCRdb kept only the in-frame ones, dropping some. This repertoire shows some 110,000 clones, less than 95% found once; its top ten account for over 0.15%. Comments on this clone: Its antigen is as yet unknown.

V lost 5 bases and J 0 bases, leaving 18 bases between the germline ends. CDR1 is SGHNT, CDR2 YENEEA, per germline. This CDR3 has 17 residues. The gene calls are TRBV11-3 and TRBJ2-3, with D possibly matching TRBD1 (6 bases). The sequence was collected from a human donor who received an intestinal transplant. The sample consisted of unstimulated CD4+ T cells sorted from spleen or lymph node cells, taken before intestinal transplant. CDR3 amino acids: CASSLNRGTTSTDTQYF. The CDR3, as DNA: TGTGCCAGCAGCCTCAACCGAGGGACAACTAGCACAGATACGCAGTATTTT. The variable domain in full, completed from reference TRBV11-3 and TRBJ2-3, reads EAGVVQSPRYKIIEKKQPVAFWCNPISGHNTLYWYLQNLGQGPELLIRYENEEAVDDSQLPKDRFSAERLKGVDSTLKIQPAELGDSAVYLCASSLNRGTTSTDTQYFGPGTRLTVL.